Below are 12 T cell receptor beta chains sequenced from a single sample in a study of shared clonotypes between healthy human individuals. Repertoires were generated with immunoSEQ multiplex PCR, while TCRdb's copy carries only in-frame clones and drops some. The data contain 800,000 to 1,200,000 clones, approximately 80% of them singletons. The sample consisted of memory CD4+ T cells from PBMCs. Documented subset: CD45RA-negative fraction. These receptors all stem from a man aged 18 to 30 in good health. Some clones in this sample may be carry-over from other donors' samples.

The CDR3 region has the DNA TGTGCCAGCAGAGGGCAGGGGGCTGGCTACACCTTC. Its protein product is CASRGQGAGYTF. The chain recombines TRBV27 with TRBJ1-2; TRBD1 aligns across 8 bases. This CDR3 is 12 amino acids long. Germline lookup yields CDR1 MNHEY and CDR2 SMNVEV (reference sequence). Trimming at V came to 6 bases and at J to 7 bases, leaving 4 bases not matched to a gene.

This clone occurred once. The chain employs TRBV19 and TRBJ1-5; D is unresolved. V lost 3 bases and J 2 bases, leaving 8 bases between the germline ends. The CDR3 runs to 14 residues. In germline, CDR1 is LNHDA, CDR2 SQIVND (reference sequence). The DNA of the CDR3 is TGTGCCAGTAGTATGGCAGTTCGCAATCAGCCCCAGCATTTT. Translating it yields CASSMAVRNQPQHF.

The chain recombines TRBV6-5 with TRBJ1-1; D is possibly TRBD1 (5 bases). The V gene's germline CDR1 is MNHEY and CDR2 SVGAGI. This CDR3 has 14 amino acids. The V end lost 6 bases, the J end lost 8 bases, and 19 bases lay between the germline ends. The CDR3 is CASSSPALGREAFF. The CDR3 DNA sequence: TGTGCCAGCAGCTCTCCCGCCCTGGGACGGGAAGCTTTCTTT.

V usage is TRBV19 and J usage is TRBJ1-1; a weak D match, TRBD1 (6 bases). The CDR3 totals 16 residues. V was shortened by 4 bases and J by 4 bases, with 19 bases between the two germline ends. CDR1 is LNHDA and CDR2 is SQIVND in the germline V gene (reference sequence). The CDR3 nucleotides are TGTGCCAGTAGTAGTTTCGCGAGTAGGGGGGGCACTGAAGCTTTCTTT. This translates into CASSSFASRGGTEAFF.

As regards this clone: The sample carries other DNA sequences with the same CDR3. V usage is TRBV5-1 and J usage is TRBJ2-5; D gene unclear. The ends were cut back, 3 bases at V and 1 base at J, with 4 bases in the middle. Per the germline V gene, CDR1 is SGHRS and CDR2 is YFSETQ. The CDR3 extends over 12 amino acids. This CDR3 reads CASSSTQETQYF. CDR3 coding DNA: TGCGCCAGCAGCTCCACCCAAGAGACCCAGTACTTC.

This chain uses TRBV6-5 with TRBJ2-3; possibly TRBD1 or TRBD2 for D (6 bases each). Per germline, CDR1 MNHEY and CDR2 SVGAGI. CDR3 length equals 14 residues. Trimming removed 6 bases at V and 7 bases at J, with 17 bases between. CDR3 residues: CASSETGGRNTQYF. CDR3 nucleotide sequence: TGTGCCAGCAGCGAAACCGGGGGCCGGAATACGCAGTATTTT.

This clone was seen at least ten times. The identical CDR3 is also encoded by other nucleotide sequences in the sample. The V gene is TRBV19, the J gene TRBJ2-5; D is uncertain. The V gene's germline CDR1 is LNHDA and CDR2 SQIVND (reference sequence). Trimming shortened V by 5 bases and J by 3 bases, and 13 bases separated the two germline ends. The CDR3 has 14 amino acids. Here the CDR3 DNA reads TGTGCCAGTAGTTATGTAGGGTGGAAAGAGACCCAGTACTTC. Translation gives CASSYVGWKETQYF.

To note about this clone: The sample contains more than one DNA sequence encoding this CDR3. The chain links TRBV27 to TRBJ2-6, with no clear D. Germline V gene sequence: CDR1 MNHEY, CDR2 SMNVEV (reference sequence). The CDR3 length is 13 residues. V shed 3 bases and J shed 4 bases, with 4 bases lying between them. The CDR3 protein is CASSLAGANVLTF. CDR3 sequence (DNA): TGTGCCAGCAGTTTGGCAGGGGCCAACGTCCTGACTTTC.

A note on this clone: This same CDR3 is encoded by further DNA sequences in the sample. CDR3 bases: TGTGCCAGCAGCTTAGGTGGCCGAGACACCGGGGAGCTGTTTTTT. Its translation: CASSLGGRDTGELFF. The chain is built from TRBV7-9 and TRBJ2-2; D remains ambiguous. The CDR3 has 15 amino acids. Per the germline V gene, CDR1 is SEHNR and CDR2 is FQNEAQ (reference sequence). Trimming removed 1 base from V and 3 bases from J, with 9 bases in between.

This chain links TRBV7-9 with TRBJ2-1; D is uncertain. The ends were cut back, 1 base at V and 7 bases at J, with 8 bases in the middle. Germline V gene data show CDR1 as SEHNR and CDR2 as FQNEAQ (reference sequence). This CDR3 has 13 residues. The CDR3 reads CASSLVSINEQFF. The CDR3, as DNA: TGTGCCAGCAGCTTAGTGAGTATAAATGAGCAGTTCTTC.

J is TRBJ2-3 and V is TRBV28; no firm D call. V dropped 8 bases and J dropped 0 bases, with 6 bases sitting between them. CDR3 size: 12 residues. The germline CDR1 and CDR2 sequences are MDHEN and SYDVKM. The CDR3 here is CASHSSTDTQYF. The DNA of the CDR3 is TGTGCCAGCCACAGTAGCACAGATACGCAGTATTTT.

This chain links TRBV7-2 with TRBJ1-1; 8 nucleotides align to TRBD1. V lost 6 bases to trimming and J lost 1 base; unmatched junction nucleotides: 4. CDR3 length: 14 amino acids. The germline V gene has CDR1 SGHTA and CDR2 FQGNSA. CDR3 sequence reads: CASRPDRGNTEAFF. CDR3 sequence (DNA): TGTGCCAGCAGGCCTGACAGGGGGAACACTGAAGCTTTCTTT.